A selection of T cell receptor beta chains follows, all from one sample in a study of control samples from healthy donors and cancer patients. TCRdb's table, derived via immunoSEQ multiplex PCR, lists solely in-frame clones and lacks some. The data show tens of thousands of clones, with roughly 89% seen just once and roughly 5.6% held by the top ten. Input material: PBMCs. The source is a man in his fifties or sixties with colorectal cancer. CDR3s include the opening cysteine and the closing phenylalanine or tryptophan. Size values are once, few and many counts, or a class for expanded clones, and some rows have none.

>NA|TRBV3-1/TRBV3-2|TRBJ2-1
CASNDGGENEQFF
>NA|TRBV7-9|TRBJ2-2
CASSPGLYTGELFF
>NA|TRBV4-1|TRBJ2-1
CASSQVPSGDEQFF
>NA|TRBV19|TRBJ2-7
CASSMGAGSREQYF
>NA|TRBV10-3|TRBJ2-3
CAISAGTSNTQYF
>NA|TRBV9|TRBJ2-2
CASSVGDRGLAGELFF
>NA|TRBV28|TRBJ2-5
CASSLRGQETQYF
>NA|TRBV29-1|TRBJ2-2
CSVGALGAGTANTGELFF
>NA|TRBV11-3|TRBJ2-1
CASSVPGQGAQNEQFF
>NA|TRBV28|TRBJ2-1
CASSLFGTTNEQFF
>NA|TRBV5-5|TRBJ2-7
CASSFRRTTNWETYEQYF
>NA|TRBV9|TRBJ1-2
CASSGLRGQGAFGYTF
>NA|TRBV15|TRBJ2-5
CATSRVTPAGETQYF
>NA|TRBV3-1/TRBV3-2|TRBJ2-7
CASSPLTGGSPYEQYF
>NA|TRBV5-1|TRBJ2-2
CASSSGTSNTGELFF
>NA|TRBV9|TRBJ2-6
CASSLGQGASGANVLTF
>NA|TRBV7-9|TRBJ1-4
CASSLYPRTTNEKLFF
>once|TRBV24-1|TRBJ2-2
CATSDTGLYTGELFF
>NA|TRBV5-1|TRBJ1-2
CASSLQGAKHGYTF
>few|TRBV19|TRBJ2-2
CASSILGRANTGELFF
>NA|TRBV5-6|TRBJ1-1
CASSSHNRPEAFF
>NA|TRBV9|TRBJ2-5
CASSEGLAGAVETQYF
>once|TRBV7-2|TRBJ2-1
CASSFYPGQGVRNEQFF
>once|TRBV28|TRBJ2-5
CASFRTGRGVTQYF
>NA|TRBV12-3/TRBV12-4|TRBJ2-3
CASSLLDTQYF
>NA|TRBV10-3|TRBJ2-7
CAISDPAGVPYEQYF
>NA|TRBV5-1|TRBJ2-6
CASSFVSGANVLTF